These 19 T cell receptor beta chains originate from one sample sequenced in a study of cytomegalovirus exposure and HLA in healthy donors (dated by TCRdb to between 2016 and 2019). To prepare the library, the immunoSEQ multiplex PCR assay was applied. A mixture of 60 forward primers for TCR Vbeta segments and 13 reverse primers for TCR Jbeta segments was used in the multiplex PCR. TCRdb provides this immuneACCESS table in a form limited to in-frame rearrangements. Some clones are lacking; in checked studies, under half of them reflect an unresolved V gene, and why the rest are absent is not known. For this sample, the table gives about 120,000 clones. The biggest ten clones account for 1.5% to 2% of the sample. The source material was PBMCs. The receptor set was obtained from a woman aged 35 to 49 in good health and CMV-seropositive.

This chain connects TRBV4-3 to TRBJ2-2, with 9 bases lining up with TRBD2. The CDR3 has 16 amino acids. V dropped 0 bases and J dropped 6; count of bases not matched to a gene: 5. The germline V gene encodes CDR1 LGHNA and CDR2 YSLEER. The CDR3 DNA reads as TGCGCCAGCAGCCAAGAAGGCGGGAGGGCCCCCGGGGAGCTGTTTTTT. Translating gives CASSQEGGRAPGELFF.

The chain combines TRBV6-1 with TRBJ2-3; 12 bases line up with TRBD1. The CDR3 is made up of 18 amino acids. Germline V gene sequence: CDR1 MNHNS, CDR2 SASEGT. V was pared by 3 bases and J by 2 bases, with 9 bases of the junction left unmatched. CDR3 amino acids: CASSEGWDRGLSTDTQYF. CDR3 coding DNA: TGTGCCAGCAGTGAGGGCTGGGACAGGGGGCTTTCCACAGATACGCAGTATTTT.

CDR3 bases: TGCAGCGTTGACAGGGGGCTAGGGGGAGAGACCCAGTACTTC. Protein: CSVDRGLGGETQYF. This chain joins TRBV29-1 and TRBJ2-5; 8 bases fit TRBD1. Trimming cost V 3 bases and J 4 bases; bases outside gene matches: 7. The CDR3 spans 14 residues. Germline V CDR1 and CDR2: SQVTM, ANQGSEA. The full variable domain, with the rest looked up from reference TRBV29-1 and TRBJ2-5, is SAVISQKPSRDICQRGTSLTIQCQVDSQVTMMFWYRQQPGQSLTLIATANQGSEATYESGFVIDKFPISRPNLTFSTLTVSNMSPEDSSIYLCSVDRGLGGETQYFGPGTRLLVL.

The chain employs TRBV28 and TRBJ1-2, with 8 bases that match TRBD1. This CDR3 spans 16 amino acids. V lost 6 bases, J lost 4 bases, and 13 bases stayed unmatched. Germline CDR1 is MDHEN and CDR2 is SYDVKM. For the CDR3, the DNA is TGTGCCAGCAGCCGGGGGCGACAGGGGAGTTCCTATGGCTACACCTTC. Translating it yields CASSRGRQGSSYGYTF.

This chain links TRBV5-1 with TRBJ1-2, with 8 bases matching TRBD1. V trimming: 4 bases; J trimming: 6 bases; junction bases outside the gene matches: 8. Looked up from germline, CDR1 is SGHRS and CDR2 is YFSETQ. The CDR3 sequence is 14 residues long. The CDR3: CASSATDRGDGYTF. The CDR3 DNA is TGCGCCAGCAGCGCTACCGACAGGGGTGATGGCTACACCTTC.

For this clone: This CDR3 is also generated by other DNA sequences in the sample. The gene calls are TRBV27 and TRBJ1-1; the D gene is possibly TRBD1 (5 bases). CDR3 size: 13 residues. Per germline, CDR1 MNHEY and CDR2 SMNVEV (reference sequence). Trimming pared 2 bases from V and 5 bases from J, leaving 9 bases between. CDR3 amino acids: CASSLGPGTEAFF. CDR3 sequence (DNA): TGTGCCAGCAGTTTAGGGCCAGGGACTGAAGCTTTCTTT.

This rearrangement joins TRBV7-2 to TRBJ2-1; no clear D gene. The V end lost 5 bases, the J end lost 9 bases, and 11 bases lay between the germline ends. The germline V gene has CDR1 SGHTA and CDR2 FQGNSA. This CDR3 has 12 amino acids. The CDR3 spells CASSRPVTEQFF. CDR3 DNA sequence: TGTGCCAGCAGCCGCCCGGTCACTGAGCAGTTCTTC.

The genes are TRBV7-4 and TRBJ1-5; 12 nucleotides match TRBD1. Per germline, CDR1 SGHVT and CDR2 SQSDAQ. CDR3 size: 17 residues. With 5 bases clipped from V and 6 bases from J, the junction kept 11 bases outside the gene matches. The chain's CDR3 is CASSLGRDRGPVQPQHF. CDR3 sequence (DNA): TGTGCCAGCAGCCTAGGCCGGGACAGGGGGCCGGTTCAGCCCCAGCATTTT.

The chain joins TRBV30 to TRBJ1-1; possibly TRBD1 for D (6 bases). The germline gives CDR1 GTSNPN, CDR2 SVGIG (reference sequence). CDR3 length equals 15 residues. Trimming pared 4 bases from V and 1 base from J, leaving 16 bases between. As DNA, the CDR3 is TGTGCCTGGACCACAGGGATCTACCGGAACACTGAAGCTTTCTTT. It translates to CAWTTGIYRNTEAFF.

V gene TRBV7-8 combines with J gene TRBJ2-7, with TRBD1 as a possible D gene (5 bases). Germline V gene sequence: CDR1 SGHVS, CDR2 FQNEAQ. The CDR3 consists of 15 residues. Trimming removed 1 base from V and 0 bases from J, with 10 bases in between. CDR3 region: CASSLVTAASYEQYF. CDR3 bases: TGTGCCAGCAGCTTAGTGACAGCAGCCTCCTACGAGCAGTACTTC.

The V call is TRBV15, the J call TRBJ2-5, with D perhaps TRBD1 (5 bases). CDR3 length equals 14 residues. V lost 0 bases and J lost 3, with 8 bases in between. Germline assignment: CDR1 LNHNV and CDR2 YYDKDF (reference sequence). The CDR3 protein is CATSRDTREETQYF. CDR3 nucleotides: TGTGCCACCAGCAGAGATACCAGGGAAGAGACCCAGTACTTC.

V gene TRBV9 combines with J gene TRBJ1-4; D call uncertain. The germline V gene encodes CDR1 SGDLS and CDR2 YYNGEE. The CDR3 is 14 amino acids. V lost 0 bases, J lost 7 bases, and 10 bases lay in between. CDR3 sequence reads: CASSVGVGSEKLFF. CDR3 in DNA: TGTGCCAGCAGCGTAGGTGTAGGGAGTGAAAAACTGTTTTTT.

The J gene is TRBJ2-5, the V gene TRBV6-6, with D tentatively TRBD1 (6 bases). Germline-derived CDR1 and CDR2 are MNHNY and SVGAGI (reference sequence). The CDR3 is made up of 14 amino acids. Trimming shortened V by 6 bases and J by 2 bases, and 13 bases separated the two germline ends. The CDR3 nucleotides read TGTGCCAGCAGAAGGACAGAAGCTCAAGAGACCCAGTACTTC. Translating it yields CASRRTEAQETQYF.

The chain has TRBV2 and TRBJ1-5, with a weak D call TRBD1 (5 bases). CDR1 and CDR2 (germline): SNHLY, FYNNEI. The CDR3 is 14 amino acids. The germline V and J ends were trimmed by 1 base and 5 bases, with 9 bases remaining between them. DNA of the CDR3: TGTGCCAGCAGTGAAGGGCAGGGTGATCAGCCCCAGCATTTT. It specifies CASSEGQGDQPQHF.

J is TRBJ2-3 and V is TRBV7-2; D may be TRBD1 (6 bases). V was shortened by 5 bases and J by 0 bases, with 24 bases between the two germline ends. The CDR3 has 19 residues. The germline V gene has CDR1 SGHTA and CDR2 FQGNSA. In DNA, the CDR3 is TGTGCCAGCAGCCGTTCCGGGACAAGGGGTGCTGGAAGCACAGATACGCAGTATTTT. The encoded protein is CASSRSGTRGAGSTDTQYF.

The chain employs TRBV27 and TRBJ1-1; tentatively, D is TRBD1 (5 bases). The CDR3 sequence is 15 residues long. Germline loops: CDR1 MNHEY, CDR2 SMNVEV (reference sequence). V lost 6 bases and J lost 2, with 16 bases in between. CDR3 amino acids: CASRVQGDPNTEAFF. Written as DNA, the CDR3 is TGTGCCAGCAGGGTTCAGGGTGATCCCAACACTGAAGCTTTCTTT.

The CDR3 is CASSPDTGSNTGELFF. In nucleotides, the CDR3 is TGTGCCAGCAGCCCTGATACCGGGTCGAACACCGGGGAGCTGTTTTTT. The chain employs TRBV5-6 and TRBJ2-2; D unclear. V was cut by 4 bases and J by 0 bases, with 13 bases left in between. CDR1 is SGHDT and CDR2 is YYEEEE in the germline V gene. This CDR3 is built from 16 residues.

Regarding this clone: Different DNA sequences within this sample yield the same CDR3. This chain uses TRBV19 with TRBJ1-1; D ambiguous. The CDR3 spans 14 residues. CDR1 is LNHDA and CDR2 is SQIVND in the germline V gene (reference sequence). Trimming cost V 6 bases and J 6 bases, with 17 bases left between them. CDR3 nucleotide sequence: TGTGCCAGTAGCTTTGGACTCTCGTACGCTGAAGCTTTCTTT. Its protein product is CASSFGLSYAEAFF.

The rearrangement links TRBV7-9 to TRBJ1-5, with TRBD1 matching 8 bases. Germline V CDR1 and CDR2: SEHNR, FQNEAQ (reference sequence). V trimming: 5 bases; J trimming: 2 bases; junction bases outside the gene matches: 11. The CDR3 runs to 17 residues. CDR3 sequence reads: CASSPGQGMLRNQPQHF. The DNA for the CDR3 is TGTGCCAGCAGCCCTGGACAGGGCATGCTGCGCAATCAGCCCCAGCATTTT.